This T cell receptor (beta chain) was identified in a study of blood T cell repertoires in COVID-19. Study information: In each case, the material was cDNA or gDNA derived from T cells, B-cell-depleted T cells, or PBMCs.

The CDR3 extends over 16 amino acids. V lost 0 bases, J lost 7 bases, and 16 bases lay in between. Germline CDR1 reads SGDLS; CDR2 reads YYNGEE. Data came from immunoSEQ multiplex PCR; TCRdb stores just in-frame clones and leaves some out. Of some 460,000 clones listed, about 85% are singletons. V and J are TRBV9 and TRBJ1-4; TRBD1 is a possible D gene (5 bases). The TCR comes from a young woman with acute COVID-19. The specimen was PBMCs or T cells enriched from blood (not recorded which). CDR3 residues: CASSVGDSGGSEKLFF. The CDR3 nucleotides are TGTGCCAGCAGCGTAGGGGATTCCGGGGGGAGTGAAAAACTGTTTTTT.